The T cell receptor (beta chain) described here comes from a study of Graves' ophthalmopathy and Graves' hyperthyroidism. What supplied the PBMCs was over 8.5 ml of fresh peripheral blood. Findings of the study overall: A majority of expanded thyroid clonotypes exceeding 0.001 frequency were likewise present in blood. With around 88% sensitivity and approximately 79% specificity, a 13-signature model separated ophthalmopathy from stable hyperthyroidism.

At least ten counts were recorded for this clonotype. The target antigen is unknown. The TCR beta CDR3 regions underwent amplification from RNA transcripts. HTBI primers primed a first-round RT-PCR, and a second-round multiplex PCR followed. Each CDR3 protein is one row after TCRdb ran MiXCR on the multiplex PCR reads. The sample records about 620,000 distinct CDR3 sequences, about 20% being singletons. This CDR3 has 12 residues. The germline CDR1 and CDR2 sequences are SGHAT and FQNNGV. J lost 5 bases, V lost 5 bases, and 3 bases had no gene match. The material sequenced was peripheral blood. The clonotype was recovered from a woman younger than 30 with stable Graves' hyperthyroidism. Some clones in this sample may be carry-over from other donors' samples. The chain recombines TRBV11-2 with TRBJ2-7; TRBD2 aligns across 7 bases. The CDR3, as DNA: TGTGCCAGCAGCCCGGGGGGAGACGAGCAGTACTTC. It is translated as CASSPGGDEQYF.